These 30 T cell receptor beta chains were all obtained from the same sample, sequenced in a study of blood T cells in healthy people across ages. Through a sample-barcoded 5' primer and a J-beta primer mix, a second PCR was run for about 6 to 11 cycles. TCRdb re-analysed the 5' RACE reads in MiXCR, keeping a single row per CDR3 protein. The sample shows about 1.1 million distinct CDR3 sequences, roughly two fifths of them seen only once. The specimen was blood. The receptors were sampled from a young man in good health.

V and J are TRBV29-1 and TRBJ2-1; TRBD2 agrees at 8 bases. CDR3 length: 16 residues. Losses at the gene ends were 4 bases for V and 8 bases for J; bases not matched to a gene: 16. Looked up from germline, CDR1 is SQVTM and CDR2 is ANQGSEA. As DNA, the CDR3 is TGCAGCGTTGCGGGGGGGATTGTGGGTAGCGGGGATGAGCAGTTCTTC. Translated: CSVAGGIVGSGDEQFF.

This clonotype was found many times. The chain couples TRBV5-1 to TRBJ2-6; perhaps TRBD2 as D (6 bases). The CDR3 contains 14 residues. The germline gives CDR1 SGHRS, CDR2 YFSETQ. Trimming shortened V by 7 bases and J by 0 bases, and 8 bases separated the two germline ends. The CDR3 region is CASAGFSGANVLTF. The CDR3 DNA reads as TGCGCCAGCGCGGGGTTCTCTGGGGCCAACGTCCTGACTTTC. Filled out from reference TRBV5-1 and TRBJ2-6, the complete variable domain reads KAGVTQTPRYLIKTRGQQVTLSCSPISGHRSVSWYQQTPGQGLQFLFEYFSETQRNKGNFPGRFSGRQFSNSRSEMNVSTLELGDSALYLCASAGFSGANVLTFGAGSRLTVL.

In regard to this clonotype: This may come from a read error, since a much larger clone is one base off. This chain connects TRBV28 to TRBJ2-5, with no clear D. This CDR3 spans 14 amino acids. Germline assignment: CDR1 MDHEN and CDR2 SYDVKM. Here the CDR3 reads CTSSFHVWAETQYF. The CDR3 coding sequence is TGTACCAGCAGTTTCCACGTATGGGCGGAGACCCAGTACTTC.

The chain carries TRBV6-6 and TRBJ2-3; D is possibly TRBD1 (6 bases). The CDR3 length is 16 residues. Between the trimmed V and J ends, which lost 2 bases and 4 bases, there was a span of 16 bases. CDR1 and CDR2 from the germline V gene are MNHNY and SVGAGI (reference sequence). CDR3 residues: CASSYKGDGQADTQYF. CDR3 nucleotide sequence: TGTGCCAGCAGTTACAAGGGGGACGGTCAAGCAGATACGCAGTATTTT.

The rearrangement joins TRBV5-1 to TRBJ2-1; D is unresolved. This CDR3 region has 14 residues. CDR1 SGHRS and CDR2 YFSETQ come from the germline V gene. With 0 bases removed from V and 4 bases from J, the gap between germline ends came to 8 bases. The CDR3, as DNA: TGCGCCAGCAGCTTGGAAACCTCGTACAATGAGCAGTTCTTC. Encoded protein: CASSLETSYNEQFF.

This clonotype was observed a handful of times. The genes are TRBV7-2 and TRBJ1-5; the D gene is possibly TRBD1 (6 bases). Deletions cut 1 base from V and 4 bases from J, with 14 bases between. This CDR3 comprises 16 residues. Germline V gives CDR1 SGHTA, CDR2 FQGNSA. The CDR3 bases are TGTGCCAGCAGCTTAGACGCGACAGGACGAAATCAGCCCCAGCATTTT. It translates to CASSLDATGRNQPQHF.

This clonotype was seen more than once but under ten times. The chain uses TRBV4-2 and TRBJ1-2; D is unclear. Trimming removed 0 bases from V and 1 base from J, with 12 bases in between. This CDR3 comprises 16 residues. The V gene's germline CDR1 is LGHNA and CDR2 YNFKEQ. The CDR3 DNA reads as TGTGCCAGCAGCCAAGAGGGAACACGGGGTAACTATGGCTACACCTTC. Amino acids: CASSQEGTRGNYGYTF.

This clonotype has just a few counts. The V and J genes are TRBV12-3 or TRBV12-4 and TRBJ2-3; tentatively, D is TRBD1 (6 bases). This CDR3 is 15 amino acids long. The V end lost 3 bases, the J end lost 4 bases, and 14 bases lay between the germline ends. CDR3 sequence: CASSFQQGSADTQYF. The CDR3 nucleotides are TGTGCCAGCAGTTTCCAGCAGGGGAGCGCAGATACGCAGTATTTT.

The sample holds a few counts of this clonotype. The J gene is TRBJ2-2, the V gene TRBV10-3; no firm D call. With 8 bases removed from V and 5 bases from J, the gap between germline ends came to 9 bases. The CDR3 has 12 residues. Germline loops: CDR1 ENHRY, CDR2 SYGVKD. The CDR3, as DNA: TGTGCCATCGGTCGTACGACCGGGGAGCTGTTTTTT. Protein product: CAIGRTTGELFF.

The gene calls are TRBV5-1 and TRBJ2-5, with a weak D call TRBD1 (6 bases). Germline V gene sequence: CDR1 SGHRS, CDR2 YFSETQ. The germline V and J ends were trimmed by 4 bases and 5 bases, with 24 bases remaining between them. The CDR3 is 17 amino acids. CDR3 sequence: CASSIEYGTRKGETQYF. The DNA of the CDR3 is TGCGCCAGCAGCATCGAGTATGGGACACGGAAAGGGGAGACCCAGTACTTC.

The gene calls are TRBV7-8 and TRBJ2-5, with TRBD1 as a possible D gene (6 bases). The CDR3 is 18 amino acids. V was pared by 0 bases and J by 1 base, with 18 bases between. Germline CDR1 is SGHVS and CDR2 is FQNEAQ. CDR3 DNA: TGTGCCAGCAGCTTAGCGAATCCGGGACATCGCATCCAAGAGACCCAGTACTTC. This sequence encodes CASSLANPGHRIQETQYF.

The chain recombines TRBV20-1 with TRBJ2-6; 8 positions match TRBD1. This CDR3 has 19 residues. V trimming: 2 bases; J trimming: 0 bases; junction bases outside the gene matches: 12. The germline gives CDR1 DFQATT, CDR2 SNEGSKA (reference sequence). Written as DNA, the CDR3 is TGCAGTGCTAGATTTTCCGGGACAGGTACTCTCTCTGGGGCCAACGTCCTGACTTTC. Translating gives CSARFSGTGTLSGANVLTF.

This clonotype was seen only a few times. The CDR3 nucleotides are TGTGCCATCAGTGAGTCGCCGGGCCAGGCATCCTACAATGAGCAGTTCTTC. Encoded protein: CAISESPGQASYNEQFF. V usage is TRBV10-3 and J usage is TRBJ2-1; unclear D gene. Germline values: CDR1 ENHRY, CDR2 SYGVKD. Trimming pared 0 bases from V and 1 base from J, leaving 13 bases between. This CDR3 contains 17 residues.

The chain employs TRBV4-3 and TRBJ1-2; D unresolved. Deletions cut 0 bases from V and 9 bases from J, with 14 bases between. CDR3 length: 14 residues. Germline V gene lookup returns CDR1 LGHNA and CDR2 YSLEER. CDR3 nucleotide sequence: TGCGCCAGCAGCCAAGATCGTCGGCAGGCCAGCTACACCTTC. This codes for CASSQDRRQASYTF.

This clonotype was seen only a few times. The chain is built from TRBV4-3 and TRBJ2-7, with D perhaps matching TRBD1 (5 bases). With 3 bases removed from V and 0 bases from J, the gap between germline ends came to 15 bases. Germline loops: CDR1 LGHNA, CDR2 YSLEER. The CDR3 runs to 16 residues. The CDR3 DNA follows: TGCGCCAGCAGCCATGGTTCCTACAGGAGCTCCTACGAGCAGTACTTC. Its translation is CASSHGSYRSSYEQYF.

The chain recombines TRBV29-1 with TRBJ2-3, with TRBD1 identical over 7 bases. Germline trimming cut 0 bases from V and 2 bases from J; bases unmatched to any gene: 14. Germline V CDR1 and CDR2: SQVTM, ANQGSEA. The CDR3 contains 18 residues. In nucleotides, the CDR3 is TGCAGCGTTGAAGACGACAACGAGGGACAGACTAACACAGATACGCAGTATTTT. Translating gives CSVEDDNEGQTNTDTQYF.

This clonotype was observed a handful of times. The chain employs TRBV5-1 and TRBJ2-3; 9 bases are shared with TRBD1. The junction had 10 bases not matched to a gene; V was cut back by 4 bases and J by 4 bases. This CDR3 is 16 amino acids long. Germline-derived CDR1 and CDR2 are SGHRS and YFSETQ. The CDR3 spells CASSDPGQGGADTQYF. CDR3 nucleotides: TGCGCCAGCAGCGATCCGGGACAGGGAGGTGCAGATACGCAGTATTTT.

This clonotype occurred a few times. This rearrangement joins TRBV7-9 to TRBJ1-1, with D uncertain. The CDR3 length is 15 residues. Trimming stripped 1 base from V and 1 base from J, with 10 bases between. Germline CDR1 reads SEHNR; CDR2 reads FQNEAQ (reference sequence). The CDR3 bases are TGTGCCAGCAGCTTAGGGGGAGAGGCGAACACTGAAGCTTTCTTT. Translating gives CASSLGGEANTEAFF.

The CDR3 DNA sequence: TGTGCCAGCAGGGGGACAGGGAACTATGGCTACACCTTC. Encoded protein: CASRGTGNYGYTF. The V gene is TRBV25-1, the J gene TRBJ1-2; the match to TRBD1 covers 9 bases. V shed 6 bases, J shed 2 bases, and the junction held 1 base outside the gene matches. CDR1 is MGHDK and CDR2 is SYGVNS in the germline V gene. The CDR3 is 13 residues long.

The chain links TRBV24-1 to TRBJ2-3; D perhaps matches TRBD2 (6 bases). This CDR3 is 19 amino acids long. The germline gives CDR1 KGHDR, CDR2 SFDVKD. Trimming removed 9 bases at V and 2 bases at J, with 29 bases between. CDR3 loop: CATRPPWASAGEHTDTQYF. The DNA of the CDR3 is TGTGCCACCCGCCCCCCCTGGGCTAGCGCTGGCGAACACACAGATACGCAGTATTTT.

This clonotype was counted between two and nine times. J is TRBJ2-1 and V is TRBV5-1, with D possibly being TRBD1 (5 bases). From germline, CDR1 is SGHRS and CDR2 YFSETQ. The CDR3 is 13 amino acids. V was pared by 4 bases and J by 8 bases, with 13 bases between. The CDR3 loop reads CASSARAGHEQFF. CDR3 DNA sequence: TGCGCCAGCAGCGCCAGGGCCGGGCATGAGCAGTTCTTC.

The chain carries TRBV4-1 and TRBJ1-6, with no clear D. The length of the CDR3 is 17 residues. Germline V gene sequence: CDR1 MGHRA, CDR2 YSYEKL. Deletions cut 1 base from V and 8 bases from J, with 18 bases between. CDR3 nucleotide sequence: TGCGCCAGCAGCCAAGTGAGGGCAGGCACATCCTATTCACCCCTCCACTTT. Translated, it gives CASSQVRAGTSYSPLHF.

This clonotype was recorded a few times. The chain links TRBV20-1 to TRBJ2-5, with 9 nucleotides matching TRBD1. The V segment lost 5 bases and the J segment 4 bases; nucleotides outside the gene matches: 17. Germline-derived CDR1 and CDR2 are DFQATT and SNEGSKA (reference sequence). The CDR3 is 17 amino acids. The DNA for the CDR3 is TGCAGTGCTCCGGCCTTTAGGGGGACAGGGATAGGAGAGACCCAGTACTTC. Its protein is CSAPAFRGTGIGETQYF.

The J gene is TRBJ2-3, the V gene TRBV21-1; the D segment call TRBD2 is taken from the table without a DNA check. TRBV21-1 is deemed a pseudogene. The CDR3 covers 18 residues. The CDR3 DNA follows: TGTGCCAGCAGCAAGAGGGAACAGCCCATAATATTTACAGATACGCAGTATTTT. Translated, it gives CASSKREQPIIFTDTQYF.

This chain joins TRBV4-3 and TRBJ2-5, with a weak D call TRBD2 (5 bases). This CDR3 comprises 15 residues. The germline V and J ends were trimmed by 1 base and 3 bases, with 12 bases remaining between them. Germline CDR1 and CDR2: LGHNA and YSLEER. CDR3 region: CASSQGGAAKETQYF. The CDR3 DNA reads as TGCGCCAGCAGCCAAGGGGGAGCAGCAAAAGAGACCCAGTACTTC.

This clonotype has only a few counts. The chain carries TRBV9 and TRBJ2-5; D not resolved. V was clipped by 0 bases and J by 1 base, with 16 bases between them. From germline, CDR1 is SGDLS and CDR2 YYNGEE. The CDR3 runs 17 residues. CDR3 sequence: CASSVGHSFPLQETQYF. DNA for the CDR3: TGTGCCAGCAGCGTAGGGCACAGCTTCCCGCTCCAAGAGACCCAGTACTTC.

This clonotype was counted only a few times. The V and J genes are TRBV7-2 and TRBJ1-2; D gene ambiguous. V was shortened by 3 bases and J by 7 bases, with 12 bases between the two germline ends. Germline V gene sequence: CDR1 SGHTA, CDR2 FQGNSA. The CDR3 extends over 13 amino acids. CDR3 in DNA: TGTGCCAGCAGCTTGTGGGCTGAAGTTGGCTACACCTTC. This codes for CASSLWAEVGYTF.

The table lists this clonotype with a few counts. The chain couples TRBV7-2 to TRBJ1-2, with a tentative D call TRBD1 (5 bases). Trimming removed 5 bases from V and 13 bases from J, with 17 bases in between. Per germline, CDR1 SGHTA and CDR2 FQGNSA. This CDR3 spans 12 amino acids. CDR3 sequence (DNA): TGTGCCAGCAGCAGGGACTTTATTGGTTCCACCTTC. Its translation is CASSRDFIGSTF.

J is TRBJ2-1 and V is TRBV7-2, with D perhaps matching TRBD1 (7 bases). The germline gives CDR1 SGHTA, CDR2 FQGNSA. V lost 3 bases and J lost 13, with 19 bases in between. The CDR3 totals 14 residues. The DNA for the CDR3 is TGTGCCAGCAGCTTTCGGCAGGGGGGTGAGACCCAGTTCTTC. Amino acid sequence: CASSFRQGGETQFF.

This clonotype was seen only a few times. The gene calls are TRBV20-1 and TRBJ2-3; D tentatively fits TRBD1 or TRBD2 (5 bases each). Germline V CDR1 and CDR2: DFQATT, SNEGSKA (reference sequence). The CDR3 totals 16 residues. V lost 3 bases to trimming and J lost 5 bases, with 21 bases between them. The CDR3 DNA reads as TGCAGTGCTAGGGGCGCTGCGTTTGGGGCGGGAGATACGCAGTATTTT. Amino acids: CSARGAAFGAGDTQYF.